A selection of T cell receptor beta chains follows, all from one sample in a study of CD8+ T cells in alopecia areata. Profiled with immunoSEQ multiplex PCR; TCRdb holds only in-frame clones, not every one. The table includes about 210,000 clones, over 60% detected once. Sequences were derived from CD4+ T cells sorted from blood, sampled at week 4, from a patient treated with tofacitinib. The receptor source for this set is a human donor with alopecia areata. The CDR3 runs from the conserved cysteine through the conserved F or W. Each record gives: CDR3 DNA, CDR3 protein, J gene, D gene, CDR3 length, V gene, clone size. A D gene is named only where the DNA matches it firmly. The size of a clone is reported for some rows only, either as once, few or many, or as a class for expanded clones.

TGTGCCAGCAGTTACGTGCGGGCTAGCGGCCAAGAGACCCAGTACTTC | CASSYVRASGQETQYF | TRBJ2-5 | TRBD2 | 16 | TRBV6-5 | .
TGTGCCAGCAGTGATGGACAGTTACATAATTCACCCCTCCACTTT | CASSDGQLHNSPLHF | TRBJ1-6 | . | 15 | TRBV25-1 | .
TGTGCCATCAGTGAGTCGGTGGGCAACTATGGCTACACCTTC | CAISESVGNYGYTF | TRBJ1-2 | . | 14 | TRBV10-3 | .
TGCGCCAGCAGCCAGGGGGACAGCTCCTACAATGAGCGGTTCTTC | CASSQGDSSYNERFF | TRBJ2-1 | TRBD1 | 15 | TRBV4-1 | .
TGTGCCAGCGGTAAAGGGCAGCACCAAGAGACCCAGTACTTC | CASGKGQHQETQYF | TRBJ2-5 | . | 14 | TRBV6-1 | .
TGTGCCAGCAGCGCCGGGGGGGGCGGATCACCCCTCCACTTT | CASSAGGGGSPLHF | TRBJ1-6 | . | 14 | TRBV9 | .
TGTGCCAGCAGCCAAGAGGGTTCCCAGGGGTATTCACCCCTCCACTTT | CASSQEGSQGYSPLHF | TRBJ1-6 | . | 16 | TRBV14 | .
TGTGCCAGCAGCCGCGGGACAGTCGCTAACTATGGCTACACCTTC | CASSRGTVANYGYTF | TRBJ1-2 | TRBD1 | 15 | TRBV14 | .
TGTGCCAGCAGTTCCGGACTAGCGGGGGGCACAGATACGCAGTATTTT | CASSSGLAGGTDTQYF | TRBJ2-3 | TRBD2 | 16 | TRBV5-4 | .
TGTGCCACACGGGGTATTAGCACAGATACGCAGTATTTT | CATRGISTDTQYF | TRBJ2-3 | . | 13 | TRBV7-2 | .
TGTGCCAGCAGCGCGTCTCGGGACAGGAGCTCTGGAAACACCATATATTTT | CASSASRDRSSGNTIYF | TRBJ1-3 | TRBD1 | 17 | TRBV9 | .
TGTGCCAGCACCCCGGACAGATCCACCGGGGAGCTGTTTTTT | CASTPDRSTGELFF | TRBJ2-2 | . | 14 | TRBV7-2 | few
TGTGCCTGGAGTCTACTCTACGAGCAGTACTTC | CAWSLLYEQYF | TRBJ2-7 | . | 11 | TRBV30 | .
TGTGCCAGCAGCCAAGATCAAGCCCGACAGGATTCCTATGGCTACACCTTC | CASSQDQARQDSYGYTF | TRBJ1-2 | . | 17 | TRBV4-2 | .
TGTGCCAGCAGCTTGGGGACAGGCTATGGCTACACCTTC | CASSLGTGYGYTF | TRBJ1-2 | TRBD1 | 13 | TRBV5-4 | .
TGTGCCAGCAGCTTGGAACCAGGGCTCTATGGCTACACCTTC | CASSLEPGLYGYTF | TRBJ1-2 | . | 14 | TRBV5-6 | .
TGTGCCAGCAGCCCAAGGGTACAGGGCAATCAGCCCCAGCATTTT | CASSPRVQGNQPQHF | TRBJ1-5 | . | 15 | TRBV7-3 | once
TGTGCCTGGAGTGGCGCCGGGGAGCTGTTTTTT | CAWSGAGELFF | TRBJ2-2 | . | 11 | TRBV30 | .
TGTGCCAGCAGCGTAGAGCCCACACCTTCCTACGAGCAGTACTTC | CASSVEPTPSYEQYF | TRBJ2-7 | . | 15 | TRBV9 | .
TGTGCCAGCAGCATAACAGGGGGCGGGGAGACCCAGTACTTC | CASSITGGGETQYF | TRBJ2-5 | TRBD1 | 14 | TRBV5-6 | .
TGCAGCGTCCCCGGGCAGGGAGCTTTCTTT | CSVPGQGAFF | TRBJ1-1 | . | 10 | TRBV29-1 | few
TGTGCCAGCAGTTTTAGGACAGGGGAGGAGACCCAGTACTTC | CASSFRTGEETQYF | TRBJ2-5 | TRBD1 | 14 | TRBV6-6 | .
TGTGCCACCAGCAGAGCCCCCATAGGGGGGGTGGAGACCCAGTACTTC | CATSRAPIGGVETQYF | TRBJ2-5 | . | 16 | TRBV15 | .
TGTGCCAGCAGCCCTGGCGGAGGGCCCTCCTACGAGCAGTACTTC | CASSPGGGPSYEQYF | TRBJ2-7 | . | 15 | TRBV7-8 | .
TGCGCCAGCAGCTTGGACAGCCCGGGCCTCTATGGCTACACCTTC | CASSLDSPGLYGYTF | TRBJ1-2 | . | 15 | TRBV5-1 | once
TGCAGCGCCATGATCGGGGTGTATGGCTACACCTTC | CSAMIGVYGYTF | TRBJ1-2 | . | 12 | TRBV29-1 | .
TGTGCCAGCAGCTTAAGCTACAATGAGCAGTTCTTC | CASSLSYNEQFF | TRBJ2-1 | . | 12 | TRBV7-9 | .
TGCGCCAGCAGCCAAGAAAGACAGGGGGGATTTTATGGCTACACCTTC | CASSQERQGGFYGYTF | TRBJ1-2 | TRBD1 | 16 | TRBV4-1 | .
TGCGCCAGCAGCTTCGGTAGGGGCCAGCAAGAGACCCAGTACTTC | CASSFGRGQQETQYF | TRBJ2-5 | . | 15 | TRBV5-1 | .
TGCGCCAGCAGCTCAACCTTAGCGGGGGGAGAGACCCAGTACTTC | CASSSTLAGGETQYF | TRBJ2-5 | TRBD2 | 15 | TRBV5-1 | .
TGTGCCAGCTCTCCGAGAGGTTCACCCCTCCACTTT | CASSPRGSPLHF | TRBJ1-6 | . | 12 | TRBV27 | .
TGTGCCAGTAGTGCGCGACAGGGAATCTATGGCTACACCTTC | CASSARQGIYGYTF | TRBJ1-2 | TRBD1 | 14 | TRBV19 | .
TGTGCCACCGGGACTAGCGGGGGGACCACAGATACGCAGTATTTT | CATGTSGGTTDTQYF | TRBJ2-3 | TRBD2 | 15 | TRBV10-3 | few
TGTGCCAGCAGCCAAGTAACTAAACCCTACGAGCAGTACTTC | CASSQVTKPYEQYF | TRBJ2-7 | . | 14 | TRBV4-2 | few
TGTGCCACCCGACAGGGGAGCATGAACACTGAAGCTTTCTTT | CATRQGSMNTEAFF | TRBJ1-1 | TRBD1 | 14 | TRBV11-2 | .
TGTGCCAGCAGTTTCTCGGACAGACCCTATGGCTACACCTTC | CASSFSDRPYGYTF | TRBJ1-2 | . | 14 | TRBV28 | .
TGTGCCAGTAGTAACCCACGGGGCGAGCAGTACTTC | CASSNPRGEQYF | TRBJ2-7 | . | 12 | TRBV19 | .
TGTGCCAGCAGTTCCCAAGAGACCCAGTACTTC | CASSSQETQYF | TRBJ2-5 | . | 11 | TRBV7-9 | few
TGCAGCCTCAGGGGGAGCACAGATACGCAGTATTTT | CSLRGSTDTQYF | TRBJ2-3 | TRBD1 | 12 | TRBV29-1 | .
TGTGCCAGCAGTGCGGGTGCGGGAGATACGCAGTATTTT | CASSAGAGDTQYF | TRBJ2-3 | . | 13 | TRBV6-4 | .
TGTGCCAGCAGTGATGTCTGGGAGAGGAGAGAGACCCAGTACTTC | CASSDVWERRETQYF | TRBJ2-5 | . | 15 | TRBV6-1 | .